Listed here are 29 T cell receptor beta chains from one sample, sequenced in a study of cytomegalovirus exposure and HLA in healthy donors. Researchers ran the PCR with 60 Vbeta and 13 Jbeta primers. TCRdb keeps only in-frame clones here, not all; method: immunoSEQ multiplex PCR. This sample has a few hundred thousand clones; 70% to 85% occur once, and the top ten carry approximately 0.5%. The sequenced material came from PBMCs. The receptors come from a middle-aged woman in good health and CMV-seronegative.

This clone came up once. Its ends do not fully match the called genes, so a read error is possible. The genes are TRBV7-3 and TRBJ2-1, with unresolved D. The CDR3 length is 16 residues. Germline CDR1 SGHTA, CDR2 FQGTGA. The CDR3 reads CSSSPYLGSSYNEQFF. The CDR3 bases are TGTTCCAGCAGCCCCTACCTCGGTAGCTCCTACAATGAGCAGTTCTTC.

This clone was seen just once. The gene calls are TRBV2 and TRBJ1-4; TRBD1 agrees at 10 bases. The V segment lost 8 bases and the J segment 1 base; nucleotides outside the gene matches: 7. The CDR3 covers 16 residues. Germline lookup yields CDR1 SNHLY and CDR2 FYNNEI. Here the CDR3 reads CASGRQGARTNEKLFF. The CDR3 DNA is TGTGCCAGCGGCCGACAGGGGGCGCGAACTAATGAAAAACTGTTTTTT.

The J gene is TRBJ2-2, the V gene TRBV30; 8 positions agree with TRBD2. The CDR3 sequence is 15 residues long. V dropped 1 base and J dropped 4; count of bases not matched to a gene: 5. Germline-derived CDR1 and CDR2 are GTSNPN and SVGIG (reference sequence). The CDR3 DNA reads TGTGCCTGGAGTGAGGGCGGGGGGATCACCGGGGAGCTGTTTTTT. It translates to CAWSEGGGITGELFF.

This clone was observed a handful of times. V usage is TRBV5-4 and J usage is TRBJ1-1; 7 bases match TRBD1. J was trimmed by 3 bases and V by 1 base; bases with no gene match: 3. Germline CDR1 reads SGHNT; CDR2 reads YYREEE (reference sequence). The CDR3 has 14 residues. The CDR3, as DNA: TGTGCCAGCAGCTTGAAGGGGGCGTACACTGAAGCTTTCTTT. This gives the protein CASSLKGAYTEAFF. The full variable domain, completed using reference TRBV5-4 and TRBJ1-1, is ETGVTQSPTHLIKTRGQQVTLRCSSQSGHNTVSWYQQALGQGPQFIFQYYREEENGRGNFPPRFSGLQFPNYSSELNVNALELDDSALYLCASSLKGAYTEAFFGQGTRLTVV.

The chain couples TRBV7-9 to TRBJ2-1; 10 bases line up with TRBD1. This CDR3 is built from 16 residues. The germline CDR1 and CDR2 sequences are SEHNR and FQNEAQ (reference sequence). After removal of 1 base from V and 2 bases from J, the junction contained 2 bases not matched to a gene. The CDR3 is CASSLGDRGTYNEQFF. In DNA form, the CDR3 reads TGTGCCAGCAGCTTAGGGGACAGGGGAACCTACAATGAGCAGTTCTTC.

The chain couples TRBV5-1 to TRBJ2-5; 8 nucleotides match TRBD1. J gave up 0 bases and V 0 bases, and 1 base lay outside the gene matches. This CDR3 has 15 amino acids. CDR1 is SGHRS and CDR2 is YFSETQ in the germline V gene. CDR3 in amino acids: CASSLADRDQETQYF. CDR3 DNA: TGCGCCAGCAGCTTGGCGGACAGGGACCAAGAGACCCAGTACTTC.

The V and J genes are TRBV5-1 and TRBJ1-6; tentatively, D is TRBD1 (5 bases). Germline V gene sequence: CDR1 SGHRS, CDR2 YFSETQ. The CDR3 loop spans 14 amino acids. With 4 bases removed from V and 7 bases from J, the gap between germline ends came to 12 bases. The CDR3 loop is CASSLGGTNSPLHF. The CDR3 nucleotides are TGCGCCAGCAGCCTTGGGGGGACCAATTCACCCCTCCACTTT.

The chain has TRBV6-6 and TRBJ1-1; TRBD1 is a possible D gene (5 bases). Germline V CDR1 and CDR2: MNHNY, SVGAGI (reference sequence). V was cut by 2 bases and J by 0 bases, with 13 bases left in between. The CDR3 contains 16 residues. CDR3 protein: CASSYPWTRMNTEAFF. As DNA, the CDR3 is TGTGCCAGCAGTTACCCGTGGACACGCATGAACACTGAAGCTTTCTTT.

On this clone: Other DNA sequences in the sample encode the same CDR3. This chain uses TRBV5-1 with TRBJ2-3, with 15 bases matching TRBD2. Trimming removed 0 bases from V and 5 bases from J; junction bases left unmatched: 1. This CDR3 is 16 amino acids long. Germline lookup yields CDR1 SGHRS and CDR2 YFSETQ. The chain's CDR3 is CASSLGTSGGGDTQYF. CDR3 DNA sequence: TGCGCCAGCAGCTTGGGGACTAGCGGGGGGGGAGATACGCAGTATTTT.

This chain links TRBV19 with TRBJ1-5; possibly TRBD1 for D (5 bases). The germline CDR1 and CDR2 sequences are LNHDA and SQIVND (reference sequence). The CDR3 sequence is 14 residues long. V lost 1 base and J 5 bases, leaving 9 bases between the germline ends. The CDR3 nucleotides are TGTGCCAGTAGTATAGCCCCAGGGCATCAGCCCCAGCATTTT. Its protein is CASSIAPGHQPQHF.

V gene TRBV30 combines with J gene TRBJ1-5, with no clear D. Germline CDR1 reads GTSNPN; CDR2 reads SVGIG (reference sequence). This CDR3 is built from 14 residues. V shed 0 bases and J shed 4 bases, with 10 bases lying between them. CDR3 coding DNA: TGTGCCTGGAGTGTTGCGGGCTCGAATCAGCCCCAGCATTTT. Translating gives CAWSVAGSNQPQHF.

V is TRBV10-3 and J is TRBJ2-3; 12 positions match TRBD2. Germline assignment: CDR1 ENHRY and CDR2 SYGVKD. V was clipped by 0 bases and J by 8 bases; unmatched bases: 6. This CDR3 is 16 amino acids long. The CDR3 loop reads CAISESLTSGGGTQYF. The CDR3 DNA reads TGTGCCATCAGTGAGTCTTTGACTAGCGGGGGAGGTACGCAGTATTTT.

The V and J genes are TRBV4-1 and TRBJ2-7, with 9 bases aligning to TRBD1. In germline, CDR1 is MGHRA, CDR2 YSYEKL. Unmatched junction bases numbered 9, after V lost 6 bases and J lost 3 bases. The CDR3 extends over 15 amino acids. For the CDR3, the DNA is TGCGCCAGCAGATCCACCGGGACAGGGCGCTACGAGCAGTACTTC. It codes for CASRSTGTGRYEQYF.

CDR3 region: CASSLAGARHEAFF. In DNA form, the CDR3 reads TGTGCCAGCAGCCTAGCGGGTGCACGGCATGAAGCTTTCTTT. The chain uses TRBV13 and TRBJ1-1; D is ambiguous. The CDR3 consists of 14 residues. Germline V gives CDR1 PRHDT, CDR2 FYEKMQ (reference sequence). The V and J ends lost 5 bases and 7 bases respectively, with 17 bases between them. Full variable domain (outside the CDR3, taken from reference TRBV13 and TRBJ1-1): AAGVIQSPRHLIKEKRETATLKCYPIPRHDTVYWYQQGPGQDPQFLISFYEKMQSDKGSIPDRFSAQQFSDYHSELNMSSLELGDSALYFCASSLAGARHEAFFGQGTRLTVV.

The V gene is TRBV10-1, the J gene TRBJ1-1; no definite D call. The CDR3 sequence is 13 residues long. V lost 4 bases and J lost 5, with 11 bases in between. The germline gives CDR1 WNHNN, CDR2 SYGVQD (reference sequence). CDR3 DNA sequence: TGCGCCAGCAGTGCGATTGTCGGTACTGAAGCTTTCTTT. It codes for CASSAIVGTEAFF.

The rearrangement uses TRBV27 and TRBJ2-7; 7 positions agree with TRBD1. There are 13 residues in the CDR3. Germline assignment: CDR1 MNHEY and CDR2 SMNVEV (reference sequence). Losses at the gene ends were 4 bases for V and 2 bases for J; bases not matched to a gene: 2. CDR3 coding DNA: TGTGCCAGCAGTTCGGGACAGACCTACGAGCAGTACTTC. It yields the protein CASSSGQTYEQYF.

The rearrangement links TRBV15 to TRBJ2-2; tentatively, D is TRBD1 (6 bases). The length of the CDR3 is 15 residues. Per germline, CDR1 LNHNV and CDR2 YYDKDF (reference sequence). Trimming left V 3 bases short and J 7 bases short, with 15 bases between. In DNA, the CDR3 is TGTGCCACCAGCAGCGCTGGGTCAGGGGTCGGGGAGCTGTTTTTT. Translating gives CATSSAGSGVGELFF.

This sequence joins TRBV2 and TRBJ2-7; unclear D gene. The V gene lost 3 bases and the J gene lost 3 bases, with 12 bases spanning the gap. Looked up from germline, CDR1 is SNHLY and CDR2 is FYNNEI. This CDR3 has 14 residues. The CDR3 loop reads CASSDSTSDYEQYF. CDR3 sequence (DNA): TGTGCCAGCAGTGATTCGACCAGCGACTACGAGCAGTACTTC.

This chain's CDR3 is CASSANRGDGYTF. The CDR3 coding sequence is TGTGCCAGCAGTGCTAACAGGGGGGATGGCTACACCTTC. This chain joins TRBV27 and TRBJ1-2, with 8 positions matching TRBD1. The V gene end was trimmed by 5 bases and the J gene end by 6 bases; junction bases not matched to a gene: 5. The CDR3 is 13 residues long. CDR1 is MNHEY and CDR2 is SMNVEV in the germline V gene (reference sequence).

The J gene is TRBJ2-3, the V gene TRBV4-2, with 12 positions matching TRBD2. Germline-derived CDR1 and CDR2 are LGHNA and YNFKEQ. With 3 bases clipped from V and 2 bases from J, the junction kept 6 bases outside the gene matches. There are 17 residues in the CDR3. The chain's CDR3 is CASSQTTSGGLTDTQYF. The DNA of the CDR3 is TGTGCCAGCAGCCAGACGACTAGCGGGGGACTCACAGATACGCAGTATTTT.

This chain connects TRBV6-5 to TRBJ1-1, with 8 bases fitting TRBD1. Per the germline V gene, CDR1 is MNHEY and CDR2 is SVGAGI. With V trimmed by 5 bases and J by 5 bases, 7 bases remained unmatched. The CDR3 runs 14 residues. The CDR3 region is CASSPGQVKTEAFF. The DNA for the CDR3 is TGTGCCAGCAGTCCGGGACAGGTAAAAACTGAAGCTTTCTTT.

The V gene is TRBV7-2, the J gene TRBJ1-1; 8 bases are a match to TRBD1. Unmatched junction bases numbered 5, after V lost 2 bases and J lost 3 bases. From germline, CDR1 is SGHTA and CDR2 FQGNSA. CDR3 length equals 15 residues. For the CDR3, the DNA is TGTGCCAGCAGCTTAAACACAGGGGGTGACACTGAAGCTTTCTTT. It codes for CASSLNTGGDTEAFF.

Concerning this clone: Other DNA variants within this sample encode the same CDR3. The rearrangement joins TRBV5-1 to TRBJ2-5; possible D gene TRBD2, 5 bases. Germline V CDR1 and CDR2: SGHRS, YFSETQ. Trimming took off 0 bases at V and 4 bases at J, with 10 bases between the two ends. The CDR3 has 14 residues. This CDR3 reads CASSLEGAGETQYF. In nucleotides, the CDR3 is TGCGCCAGCAGCTTGGAGGGAGCTGGAGAGACCCAGTACTTC.

The J gene is TRBJ1-2, the V gene TRBV28; 7 bases agree with TRBD1. The CDR3 is 16 residues long. V dropped 3 bases and J dropped 4; count of bases not matched to a gene: 11. CDR1 MDHEN and CDR2 SYDVKM come from the germline V gene. The DNA of the CDR3 is TGTGCCAGCAGTTTCGCCGACAGGGCTGGCAGCTATGGCTACACCTTC. Its translation: CASSFADRAGSYGYTF.

V usage is TRBV18 and J usage is TRBJ1-4, with 7 bases lining up with TRBD1. J gave up 3 bases and V 3 bases, and 4 bases lay outside the gene matches. The CDR3 is 15 residues long. Germline assignment: CDR1 KGHSH and CDR2 LQKENI. The chain's CDR3 is CASSPRQGPNEKLFF. CDR3 DNA sequence: TGTGCCAGCTCACCCCGACAGGGTCCTAATGAAAAACTGTTTTTT.

V is TRBV6-6 and J is TRBJ2-2; 8 nucleotides line up with TRBD1. The V and J ends lost 5 bases and 5 bases, in that order; junction bases with no gene match: 10. The CDR3 is made up of 16 amino acids. Per the germline V gene, CDR1 is MNHNY and CDR2 is SVGAGI (reference sequence). The CDR3 region is CASSPPGQGKTGELFF. The DNA for the CDR3 is TGTGCCAGCAGTCCCCCCGGACAGGGTAAAACCGGGGAGCTGTTTTTT.

The chain is built from TRBV5-1 and TRBJ2-5, with 9 bases that match TRBD2. The DNA matches TRBJ2-7 better at its end, which makes the J call doubtful. This CDR3 has 15 residues. CDR1 is SGHRS and CDR2 is YFSETQ in the germline V gene. The CDR3 DNA reads as TGCGCCAGCAGCGCCTCCGGGACTAGCCATTACGAGCAGTACTTC. The encoded protein is CASSASGTSHYEQYF.

The rearrangement links TRBV9 to TRBJ2-7; D is perhaps TRBD2 (5 bases). V was shortened by 3 bases and J by 2 bases, with 18 bases between the two germline ends. The CDR3 has 16 amino acids. CDR1 is SGDLS, CDR2 YYNGEE, per germline. CDR3 in amino acids: CASSAGPGFGPYEQYF. DNA for the CDR3: TGTGCCAGCAGCGCAGGCCCGGGATTCGGTCCCTACGAGCAGTACTTC. The full variable domain, with the rest looked up from reference TRBV9 and TRBJ2-7, is DSGVTQTPKHLITATGQRVTLRCSPRSGDLSVYWYQQSLDQGLQFLIQYYNGEERAKGNILERFSAQQFPDLHSELNLSSLELGDSALYFCASSAGPGFGPYEQYFGPGTRLTVT.

The rearrangement links TRBV11-2 to TRBJ2-2, with D perhaps TRBD2 (6 bases). Germline V gene lookup returns CDR1 SGHAT and CDR2 FQNNGV. CDR3 length: 16 amino acids. The ends were cut back, 4 bases at V and 7 bases at J, with 19 bases in the middle. The CDR3 DNA reads TGTGCCAGCAGCTCCTCCCGGGGGAGGACGGACGGGGAGCTGTTTTTT. Protein: CASSSSRGRTDGELFF. The whole variable domain, filled in from reference TRBV11-2 and TRBJ2-2, reads EAGVAQSPRYKIIEKRQSVAFWCNPISGHATLYWYQQILGQGPKLLIQFQNNGVVDDSQLPKDRFSAERLKGVDSTLKIQPAKLEDSAVYLCASSSSRGRTDGELFFGEGSRLTVL.